This T cell receptor (beta chain) was profiled in a study of control samples from healthy donors and cancer patients. Data came from immunoSEQ multiplex PCR; TCRdb stores just in-frame clones and leaves some out. In the table there are 150,000 to 200,000 clones, 90% to 95% of which are singletons. The specimen sequenced was blood. The clonotype originates from a man aged 30 to 45 in good health.

In DNA form, the CDR3 reads TGTGCCAGCCACCCGACGGGGAGCAATCAGCCCCAGCATTTT. This sequence encodes CASHPTGSNQPQHF. The chain uses TRBV19 and TRBJ1-5; D gene unclear. This CDR3 contains 14 residues. Deletions cut 9 bases from V and 1 base from J, with 13 bases between. Germline V gene sequence: CDR1 LNHDA, CDR2 SQIVND (reference sequence).